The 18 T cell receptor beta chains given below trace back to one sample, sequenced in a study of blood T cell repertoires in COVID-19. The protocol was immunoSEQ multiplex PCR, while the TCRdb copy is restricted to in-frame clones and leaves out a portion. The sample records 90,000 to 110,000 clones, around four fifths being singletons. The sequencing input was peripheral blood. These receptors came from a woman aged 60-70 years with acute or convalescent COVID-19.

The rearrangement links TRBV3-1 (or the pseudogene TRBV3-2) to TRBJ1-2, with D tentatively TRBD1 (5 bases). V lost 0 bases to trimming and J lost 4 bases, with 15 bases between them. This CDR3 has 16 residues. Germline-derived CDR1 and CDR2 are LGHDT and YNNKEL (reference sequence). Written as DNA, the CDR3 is TGTGCCAGCAGCCAAGAATGGGGGGGAGAGGTCTATGGCTACACCTTC. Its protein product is CASSQEWGGEVYGYTF.

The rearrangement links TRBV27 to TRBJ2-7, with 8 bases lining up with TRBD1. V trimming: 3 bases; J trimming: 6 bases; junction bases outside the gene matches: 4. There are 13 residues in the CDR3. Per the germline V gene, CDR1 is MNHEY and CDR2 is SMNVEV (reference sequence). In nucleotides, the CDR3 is TGTGCCAGCAGTTTCGAGACAGGGGCCGAGCAGTACTTC. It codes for CASSFETGAEQYF.

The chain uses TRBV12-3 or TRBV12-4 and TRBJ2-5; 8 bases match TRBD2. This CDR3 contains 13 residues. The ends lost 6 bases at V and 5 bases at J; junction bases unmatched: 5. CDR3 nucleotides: TGTGCCAGCAGGACTAGCGTTGGGGAGACCCAGTACTTC. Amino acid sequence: CASRTSVGETQYF.

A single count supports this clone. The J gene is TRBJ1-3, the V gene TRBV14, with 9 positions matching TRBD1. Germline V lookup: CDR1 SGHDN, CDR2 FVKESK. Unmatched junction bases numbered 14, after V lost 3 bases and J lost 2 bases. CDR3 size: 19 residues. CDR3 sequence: CASSHYAGTGISTGNTIYF. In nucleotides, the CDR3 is TGTGCCAGCAGCCATTATGCCGGGACAGGGATCTCCACTGGAAACACCATATATTTT.

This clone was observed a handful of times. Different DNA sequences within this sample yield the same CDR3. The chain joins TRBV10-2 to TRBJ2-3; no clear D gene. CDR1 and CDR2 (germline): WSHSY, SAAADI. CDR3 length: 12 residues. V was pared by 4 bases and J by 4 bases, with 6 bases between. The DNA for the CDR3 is TGCGCCAGCAGTGCTCAGGCAGATACGCAGTATTTT. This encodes CASSAQADTQYF.

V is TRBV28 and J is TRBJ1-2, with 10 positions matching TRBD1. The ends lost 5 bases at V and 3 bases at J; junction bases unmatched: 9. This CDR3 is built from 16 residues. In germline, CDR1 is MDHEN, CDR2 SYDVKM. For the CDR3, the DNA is TGTGCCAGCAGTAAGGGGGGGACAGGGGCCTACTATGGCTACACCTTC. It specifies CASSKGGTGAYYGYTF.

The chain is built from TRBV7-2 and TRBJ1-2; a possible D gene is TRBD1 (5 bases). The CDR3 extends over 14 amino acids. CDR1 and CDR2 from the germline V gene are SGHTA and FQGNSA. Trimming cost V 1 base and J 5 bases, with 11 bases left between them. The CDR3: CASSLEQARYGYTF. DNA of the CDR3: TGTGCCAGCAGCTTAGAACAGGCCCGTTATGGCTACACCTTC.

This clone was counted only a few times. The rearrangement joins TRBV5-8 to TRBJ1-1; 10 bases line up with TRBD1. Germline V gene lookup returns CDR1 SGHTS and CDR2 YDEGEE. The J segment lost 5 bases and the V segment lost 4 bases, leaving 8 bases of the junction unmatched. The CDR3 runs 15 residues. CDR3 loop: CASSRRQGAGTEAFF. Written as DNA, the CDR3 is TGTGCCAGCAGCAGGAGACAGGGGGCAGGTACTGAAGCTTTCTTT.

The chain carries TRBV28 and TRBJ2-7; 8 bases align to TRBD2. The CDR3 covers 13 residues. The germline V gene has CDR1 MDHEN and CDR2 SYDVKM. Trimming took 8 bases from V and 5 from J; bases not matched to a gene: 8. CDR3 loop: CASLGGVGHEQYF. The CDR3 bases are TGTGCCAGCCTCGGGGGGGTTGGACACGAGCAGTACTTC. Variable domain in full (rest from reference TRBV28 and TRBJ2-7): DVKVTQSSRYLVKRTGEKVFLECVQDMDHENMFWYRQDPGLGLRLIYFSYDVKMKEKGDIPEGYSVSREKKERFSLILESASTNQTSMYLCASLGGVGHEQYFGPGTRLTVT.

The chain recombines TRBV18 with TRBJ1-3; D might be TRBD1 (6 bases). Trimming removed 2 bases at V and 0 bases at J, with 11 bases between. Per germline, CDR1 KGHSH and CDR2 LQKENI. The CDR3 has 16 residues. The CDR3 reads CASSPFTDSSGNTIYF. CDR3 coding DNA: TGTGCCAGCTCACCATTCACGGACAGCTCTGGAAACACCATATATTTT.

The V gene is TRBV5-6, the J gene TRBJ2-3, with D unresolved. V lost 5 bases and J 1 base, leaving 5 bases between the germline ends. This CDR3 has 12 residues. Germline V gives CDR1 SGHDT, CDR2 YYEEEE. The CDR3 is CASRLGTDTQYF. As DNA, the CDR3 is TGTGCCAGCAGGCTAGGCACAGATACGCAGTATTTT. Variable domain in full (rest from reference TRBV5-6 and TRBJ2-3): DAGVTQSPTHLIKTRGQQVTLRCSPKSGHDTVSWYQQALGQGPQFIFQYYEEEERQRGNFPDRFSGHQFPNYSSELNVNALLLGDSALYLCASRLGTDTQYFGPGTRLTVL.

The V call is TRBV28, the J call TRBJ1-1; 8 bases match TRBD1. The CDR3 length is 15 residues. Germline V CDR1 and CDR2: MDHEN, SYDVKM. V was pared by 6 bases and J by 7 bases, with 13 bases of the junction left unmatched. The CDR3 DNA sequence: TGTGCCAGCAGAACCTCTCGGACAGGGAGGGATGAAGCTTTCTTT. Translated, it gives CASRTSRTGRDEAFF.

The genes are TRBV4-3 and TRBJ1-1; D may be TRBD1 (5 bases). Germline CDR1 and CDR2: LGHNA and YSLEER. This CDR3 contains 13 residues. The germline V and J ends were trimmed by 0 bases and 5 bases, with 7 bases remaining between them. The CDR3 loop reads CASSQEGGTEAFF. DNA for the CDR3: TGCGCCAGCAGCCAAGAGGGGGGAACTGAAGCTTTCTTT.

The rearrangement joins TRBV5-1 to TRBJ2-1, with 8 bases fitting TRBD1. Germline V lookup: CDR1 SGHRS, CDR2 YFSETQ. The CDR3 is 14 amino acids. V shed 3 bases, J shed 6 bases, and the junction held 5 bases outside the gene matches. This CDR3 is CASSSGQGSNEQFF. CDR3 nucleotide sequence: TGCGCCAGCAGCTCTGGACAGGGTAGCAATGAGCAGTTCTTC. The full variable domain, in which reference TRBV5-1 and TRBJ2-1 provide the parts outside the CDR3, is KAGVTQTPRYLIKTRGQQVTLSCSPISGHRSVSWYQQTPGQGLQFLFEYFSETQRNKGNFPGRFSGRQFSNSRSEMNVSTLELGDSALYLCASSSGQGSNEQFFGPGTRLTVL.

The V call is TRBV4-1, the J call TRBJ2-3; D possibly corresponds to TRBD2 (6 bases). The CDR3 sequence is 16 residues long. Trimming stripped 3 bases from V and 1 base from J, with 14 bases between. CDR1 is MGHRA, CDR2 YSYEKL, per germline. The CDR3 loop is CASSHPLADRTDTQYF. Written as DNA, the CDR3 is TGCGCCAGCAGCCACCCATTAGCGGATCGCACAGATACGCAGTATTTT.

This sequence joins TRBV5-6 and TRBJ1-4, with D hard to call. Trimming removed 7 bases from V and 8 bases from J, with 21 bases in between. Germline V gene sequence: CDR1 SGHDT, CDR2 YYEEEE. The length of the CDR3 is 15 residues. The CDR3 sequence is CASGRRRAGGEKLFF. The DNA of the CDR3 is TGTGCCAGCGGAAGGAGGAGGGCGGGTGGCGAAAAACTGTTTTTT.

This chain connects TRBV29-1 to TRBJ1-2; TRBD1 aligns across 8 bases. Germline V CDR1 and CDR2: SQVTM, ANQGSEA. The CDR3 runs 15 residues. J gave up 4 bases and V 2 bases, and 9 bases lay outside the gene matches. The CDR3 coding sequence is TGCAGCGTTGAACCAACAGGGGGTGGGGGCTATGGCTACACCTTC. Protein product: CSVEPTGGGGYGYTF.

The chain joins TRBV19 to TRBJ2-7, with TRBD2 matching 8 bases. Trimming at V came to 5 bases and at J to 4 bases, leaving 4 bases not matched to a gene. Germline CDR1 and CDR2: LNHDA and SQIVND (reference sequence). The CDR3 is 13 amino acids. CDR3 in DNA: TGTGCCAGTAGTGCCAGCGGGGGATACGAGCAGTACTTC. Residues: CASSASGGYEQYF.